This record looks at one T cell receptor beta chain sequence and its context. Its antigen is unknown. The data stem from a study of T-cell reconstitution after alpha-beta-depleted transplantation in children. Points from the study as a whole: About two months after transplant, alpha-beta T cells reportedly came from several hundred expanded graft clones. T-cell numbers and diversity, one year after transplant, stemmed largely from T cells that were newly produced.

J gave up 3 bases and V 4 bases, and 8 bases lay outside the gene matches. The V gene's germline CDR1 is SGHRS and CDR2 YFSETQ. The CDR3 runs 16 residues. During its preparation, the TCRbeta library received unique molecular identifiers. TCRdb reanalysed the PCR reads using MiXCR and keeps one entry per CDR3 protein. Altogether some 150,000 distinct CDR3 sequences are present, around 9% being singletons, with the ten largest covering 18%. The material sequenced was PBMCs, mostly from graft donor cells, taken 180 days after TCRalphabeta/CD19-depleted stem cell transplant. The chain recombines TRBV5-1 with TRBJ1-5; 9 positions agree with TRBD1. The source is a female patient younger than 10 who had a stem cell transplant for congenital amegakaryocytic thrombocytopenia, so the T cells may come from the graft donor. The CDR3 nucleotides are TGCGCCAGCAGCCCGGGACAGGGTGTTTCCAATCAGCCCCAGCATTTT. Encoded protein: CASSPGQGVSNQPQHF.